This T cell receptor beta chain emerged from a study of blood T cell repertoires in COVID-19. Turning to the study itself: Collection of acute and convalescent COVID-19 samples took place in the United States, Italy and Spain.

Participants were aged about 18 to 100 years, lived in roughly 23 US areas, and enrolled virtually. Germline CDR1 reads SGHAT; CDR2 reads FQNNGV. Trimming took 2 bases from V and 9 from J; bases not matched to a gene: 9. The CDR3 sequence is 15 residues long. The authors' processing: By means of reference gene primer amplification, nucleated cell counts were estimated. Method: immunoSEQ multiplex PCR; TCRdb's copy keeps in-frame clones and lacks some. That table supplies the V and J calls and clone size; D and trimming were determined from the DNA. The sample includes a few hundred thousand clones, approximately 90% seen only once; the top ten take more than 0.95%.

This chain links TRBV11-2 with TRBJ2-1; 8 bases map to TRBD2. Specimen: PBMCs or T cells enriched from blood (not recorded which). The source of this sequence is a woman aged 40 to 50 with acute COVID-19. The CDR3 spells CASSLTPREAGEQFF. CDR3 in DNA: TGTGCCAGCAGCTTAACCCCGCGGGAGGCAGGTGAGCAGTTCTTC.